The sequence of this TCR beta chain was determined in a study of blood T cell repertoires in COVID-19. For the study at large: Spain, Italy and the United States supplied samples that represented acute and convalescent COVID-19. The cDNA or gDNA used as material had been derived from T cells, B-cell-depleted T cells, or PBMCs.

In the original processing: Amplification of reference gene primers provided the estimated nucleated cell counts. Sequenced by immunoSEQ multiplex PCR; TCRdb stores in-frame clones only, minus some. V, J and clone size derive from that table, while D and trimming were established from the DNA sequence. The sample yields 200,000 or so clones, about 80% seen once. V shed 5 bases, J shed 3 bases, and the junction held 6 bases outside the gene matches. This CDR3 comprises 14 residues. Per germline, CDR1 LNHDA and CDR2 SQIVND (reference sequence). The TCR comes from a woman in her fifties or sixties with acute or convalescent COVID-19. The chain has TRBV19 and TRBJ1-2, with 7 bases matching TRBD1. The specimen sequenced was peripheral blood. CDR3 amino acids: CASSWDSGYYGYTF. In DNA, the CDR3 is TGTGCCAGTAGTTGGGACAGCGGTTACTATGGCTACACCTTC.